These T cell receptor beta chains were read from a single sample in a study of T cell changes during pregnancy in multiple sclerosis. Clones were read by immunoSEQ multiplex PCR, and TCRdb kept only the in-frame ones, dropping some. The table records about 67,000 clones, 80% to 95% of them present only once. Sequencing used peripheral blood, obtained in the second trimester of pregnancy. The receptors were sampled from a female donor with multiple sclerosis, enrolled in a pregnancy study. Each CDR3 is given with its conserved first and last residue.

cdr3_length: 18
v_call: TRBV18
j_call: TRBJ2-3
cdr3_aa: CASSRLRGSDVSTDTQYF

cdr3_length: 15
v_call: TRBV27
j_call: TRBJ2-1
cdr3_aa: CASSFGRATYNEQFF

cdr3_length: 15
v_call: TRBV4-2
j_call: TRBJ2-5
cdr3_aa: CASSQAQGAAETQYF

cdr3_length: 12
v_call: TRBV11-2
j_call: TRBJ2-3
cdr3_aa: CASSLASDTQYF

cdr3_length: 16
v_call: TRBV6-5
j_call: TRBJ1-1
cdr3_aa: CASSYSGGGANTEAFF

cdr3_length: 18
v_call: TRBV19
j_call: TRBJ2-1
cdr3_aa: CASSMWGLAGGPGNEQFF

cdr3_length: 15
v_call: TRBV18
j_call: TRBJ1-2
cdr3_aa: CASSPPVRGAYGYTF

cdr3_length: 17
v_call: TRBV19
j_call: TRBJ2-3
cdr3_aa: CASTFRDSGRITDTQYF

cdr3_length: 14
v_call: TRBV27
j_call: TRBJ2-7
cdr3_aa: CASRKPGQAYEQYF

cdr3_length: 13
v_call: TRBV27
j_call: TRBJ1-1
cdr3_aa: CASSLRRNTEAFF

cdr3_length: 14
v_call: TRBV9
j_call: TRBJ2-5
cdr3_aa: CASTLAGGGETQYF

cdr3_length: 16
v_call: TRBV6-6
j_call: TRBJ2-3
cdr3_aa: CASRAGTAPSTDTQYF

cdr3_length: 15
v_call: TRBV6-4
j_call: TRBJ2-1
cdr3_aa: CASSRGAGEYNEQFF

cdr3_length: 12
v_call: TRBV6-4
j_call: TRBJ1-1
cdr3_aa: CASSDVTGLAFF

cdr3_length: 16
v_call: TRBV4-3
j_call: TRBJ2-3
cdr3_aa: CASSQDHRGRPDTQYF

cdr3_length: 14
v_call: TRBV6-6
j_call: TRBJ1-1
cdr3_aa: CASSSGTGNAEAFF

cdr3_length: 15
v_call: TRBV4-1
j_call: TRBJ2-7
cdr3_aa: CASSQTGTPSYEQYF

cdr3_length: 15
v_call: TRBV7-2
j_call: TRBJ1-2
cdr3_aa: CASSLRTGTEYGYTF

cdr3_length: 15
v_call: TRBV6-5
j_call: TRBJ2-5
cdr3_aa: CASSSLTGNAETQYF

cdr3_length: 17
v_call: TRBV4-1
j_call: TRBJ2-1
cdr3_aa: CASSQDRTSGGYNEQFF

cdr3_length: 15
v_call: TRBV5-4
j_call: TRBJ2-7
cdr3_aa: CASSLGGGVAYEQYF

cdr3_length: 15
v_call: TRBV6-5
j_call: TRBJ1-6
cdr3_aa: CASSSDRGWVSPLHF